These T cell receptor beta chains were read from a single sample in a study of cytomegalovirus exposure and HLA in healthy donors. This table comes from immunoSEQ multiplex PCR, and its TCRdb copy is limited to in-frame clones, with some not included. Seen here are tens of thousands of clones, 65% to 80% observed once, and the top ten hold under 6%. Sample: PBMCs. These receptors were taken from a woman aged 25 to 39 in good health and CMV-seronegative. CDR3s include the opening cysteine and the closing phenylalanine or tryptophan. A D gene is named only where the DNA matches it firmly. The listing skips clone size in some rows; elsewhere it reads once, few, many or a size class.

cdr3_nt	cdr3_aa	v_call	d_call	clone_size	j_call
TGTGCCAGCAGGAGGGAGGAGTCTGGGGCCAACGTCCTGACTTTC	CASRREESGANVLTF	TRBV2	.	.	TRBJ2-6
TGTGCCTGGAGTCTCGGTAGCGGGGGAAACATTCAGTACTTC	CAWSLGSGGNIQYF	TRBV30	TRBD2	.	TRBJ2-4
TGTGCCAGCAGTAATACAGGGGAAAGCAAAAACATTCAGTACTTC	CASSNTGESKNIQYF	TRBV25-1	TRBD1	.	TRBJ2-4
TGTGCCAGCAGCACCGCGGGGACAGGCAATCAGCCCCAGCATTTT	CASSTAGTGNQPQHF	TRBV28	TRBD1	.	TRBJ1-5
TGTGCCAGCAGCCCCCCGGGACTAGCGGGGGCCTTGTGGGAGACCCAGTACTTC	CASSPPGLAGALWETQYF	TRBV7-4	TRBD2	.	TRBJ2-5
TGTGCCAGCTCACCGTCAGGAAACACTGAAGCTTTCTTT	CASSPSGNTEAFF	TRBV18	.	few	TRBJ1-1
TGTGCCAGTAGTATCAGCGGGGTCGGGCAGCCTGGGGCCAACGTCCTGACTTTC	CASSISGVGQPGANVLTF	TRBV19	TRBD2	.	TRBJ2-6
TGTGCCAGCAGCTTAGATTATAGAGGGCTCAAAGGCGGCTACACCTTC	CASSLDYRGLKGGYTF	TRBV7-2	.	few	TRBJ1-2
TGTGCCAGCAATCGACTAGCGGGAGTAGAGACCCAGTACTTC	CASNRLAGVETQYF	TRBV6-6	TRBD2	.	TRBJ2-5
TGTGCCAGCAGCTTGGATTCCAGGAGGGTCAAAACCGGGGAGCTGTTTTTT	CASSLDSRRVKTGELFF	TRBV7-2	.	once	TRBJ2-2
TGTGCCAGCAGCGTAGGGGCAGGGGAATTCCAAGAGACCCAGTACTTC	CASSVGAGEFQETQYF	TRBV9	.	.	TRBJ2-5
TGTGCCAGCAGTCAGGGTCGGGACACCGGGGAGCTGTTTTTT	CASSQGRDTGELFF	TRBV6-4	.	once	TRBJ2-2
TGTGCCAGCAGGCGGGACGGTCTACGGGAGACCCAGTACTTC	CASRRDGLRETQYF	TRBV5-4	.	.	TRBJ2-5
TGTGCCTGGAGTGTTGGACTTTACAATGAGCAGTTCTTC	CAWSVGLYNEQFF	TRBV30	.	.	TRBJ2-1
TGCGCCAGCAGTGAGTCGATAATAGCTGGCACAGATACGCAGTATTTT	CASSESIIAGTDTQYF	TRBV10-1	.	.	TRBJ2-3
TGTGCCAGCAGTTTACGGGACAGCAATTCACCCCTCCACTTT	CASSLRDSNSPLHF	TRBV27	TRBD1	.	TRBJ1-6
TGTGCCAGTAGTATAGCTGGGGGCTACGGCTACGAGCAGTACTTC	CASSIAGGYGYEQYF	TRBV19	.	.	TRBJ2-7
TGTGCCAGCAGCCACCCACCCGCGGCAGCTTTAGGAGCTTTCTTT	CASSHPPAAALGAFF	TRBV5-8	.	.	TRBJ1-1
TGTGCCAGCAGCTTAGTTACGGGTACCACTGAAGCTTTCTTT	CASSLVTGTTEAFF	TRBV7-2	.	once	TRBJ1-1
TGCGCCAGCAGCTTGGTGGGGCGGGAGGCCCTGGGGTTCTTC	CASSLVGREALGFF	TRBV4-3	TRBD2	.	TRBJ2-1
TGTGCCAGCAATTTCGTCTCTGGGACGGGGGAGCCCCAGCATTTT	CASNFVSGTGEPQHF	TRBV6-1	.	.	TRBJ1-5
TGCGCCAGCAGCCAAGCAAGAGCGGGACAGGTTAGAGCAGGAGTGCTTTATGGCTACACCTTC	CASSQARAGQVRAGVLYGYTF	TRBV4-3	TRBD1	.	TRBJ1-2
TGTGCCAGCAGTTTAACTGTGGAAAAACTGTTTTTT	CASSLTVEKLFF	TRBV28	.	.	TRBJ1-4
TGTGCCAGCAGTTACGAGGGGGCCGGTGGCTACACCTTC	CASSYEGAGGYTF	TRBV6-6	TRBD1	.	TRBJ1-2
TGTGCCAGCCGACTCGGACAGGGAGGATCGTCAAGGGAGACCCAGTACTTC	CASRLGQGGSSRETQYF	TRBV18	TRBD1	.	TRBJ2-5
TGTGCCAGCAGCCCGGCCGGGACTAGCGGAACCGGGGAGCTGTTTTTT	CASSPAGTSGTGELFF	TRBV9	TRBD2	few	TRBJ2-2
TGTGCCAGTAGTAAACAGGGGGTTGAATCAGATACGCAGTATTTT	CASSKQGVESDTQYF	TRBV19	TRBD1	.	TRBJ2-3
TGTGCCACCAGCAGGGCCCTAGCGGGAGGAATCTCCTACGAGCAGTACTTC	CATSRALAGGISYEQYF	TRBV15	TRBD2	.	TRBJ2-7
TGTGCCAGTAGTATCCTCAGGGACAGGGGTACTACGACTGAAGCTTTCTTT	CASSILRDRGTTTEAFF	TRBV19	TRBD1	.	TRBJ1-1
TGCAGCGTGGCACAGGGATCCTATGGCTACACCTTC	CSVAQGSYGYTF	TRBV29-1	.	.	TRBJ1-2
TGTGCCTGGAGTTGGGCAGTATTAACAGATACGCAGTATTTT	CAWSWAVLTDTQYF	TRBV30	.	once	TRBJ2-3
TGTGCCAGCAGCTTGGAGGGAGGCTTAGACAAAAACATTCAGTACTTC	CASSLEGGLDKNIQYF	TRBV5-4	.	.	TRBJ2-4
TGTGCCAGCAGCTTTCGGACTAGCGGGGACCTCTCAGATACGCAGTATTTT	CASSFRTSGDLSDTQYF	TRBV13	TRBD2	.	TRBJ2-3
TGTGCCAGCAACCCAGGGACTCACAACACTGAAGCTTTCTTT	CASNPGTHNTEAFF	TRBV28	.	few	TRBJ1-1
TGTGCCAGCAGCTTAAAAGGGGGCAGAGATACGCAGTATTTT	CASSLKGGRDTQYF	TRBV5-6	TRBD1	.	TRBJ2-3
TGTGCCAGTAGTATAGCCGGGACTAGCGGCGAGCAGTACTTC	CASSIAGTSGEQYF	TRBV19	TRBD2	.	TRBJ2-7
TGCGCCAGCAGCTTGGCGGGAGGGAGCACAGATACGCAGTATTTT	CASSLAGGSTDTQYF	TRBV5-1	TRBD2	.	TRBJ2-3
TGTGCCAGCAGCTCTAACTACGAGCAGTACTTC	CASSSNYEQYF	TRBV11-2	.	few	TRBJ2-7
TGTGCCAGCAGCCGCTGGAGGGACGGTAAGGGATCCTATGGCTACACCTTC	CASSRWRDGKGSYGYTF	TRBV28	.	.	TRBJ1-2
TGTGCCAGCAGTGGCGGGGGAGCTGTTTTT	CASSGGGAVF	TRBV6-4	TRBD2	.	TRBJ2-2
TGTGCCAGCAGCTGGGACAGGGGTTACGAGCAGTACTTC	CASSWDRGYEQYF	TRBV5-6	TRBD1	.	TRBJ2-7
TGTGCCAGCAGTTCGTCCCCAGGGGAGCAGTACTTC	CASSSSPGEQYF	TRBV28	.	.	TRBJ2-5
TGTGCCAGCAGGGCGGGACAGGAGAACACTGAAGCTTTCTTT	CASRAGQENTEAFF	TRBV28	TRBD1	few	TRBJ1-1
TGCGCCAGCAGCCAAGATCATTCTAGTACGTCTTACGAGCAGTACTTC	CASSQDHSSTSYEQYF	TRBV4-1	.	.	TRBJ2-7